This TCR beta chain is drawn from a study of T-cell reconstitution after alpha-beta-depleted transplantation in children. The germline CDR1 and CDR2 sequences are KGHSH and LQKENI. There are 15 residues in the CDR3. Trimming stripped 6 bases from V and 0 bases from J, with 11 bases between. Unique molecular identifiers were incorporated when the TCRbeta library was constructed. From the PCR reads, TCRdb called clonotypes with MiXCR, one entry per CDR3 protein. The table shows about a million distinct CDR3 sequences, with roughly 29% occurring only once. This clonotype was seen more than once but under ten times.

The rearrangement links TRBV18 to TRBJ2-2; D call uncertain. This clonotype was obtained from a boy less than two years old who had a stem cell transplant for SCID, so the T cells may come from the graft donor. The source material was PBMCs, mostly from graft donor cells, sampled 360 days after TCRalphabeta/CD19-depleted stem cell transplant. The DNA for the CDR3 is TGTGCCAGCTCGGATGGGCAAGCGAACACCGGGGAGCTGTTTTTT. It specifies CASSDGQANTGELFF.